The 15 T cell receptor beta chains below were found in one sample sequenced in a study of T cells in localized non-small cell lung cancer. The repertoire was sequenced with immunoSEQ multiplex PCR; TCRdb's copy has only in-frame clones and lacks some. This repertoire shows tens of thousands of clones, roughly 85% found once; its top ten account for approximately 7.2%. The sequencing here drew on peripheral blood, taken before any cancer treatment. The receptors originated from a woman aged 35-75 years with stage I lung adenocarcinoma.

This chain uses TRBV9 with TRBJ1-5; a possible D gene is TRBD1 (6 bases). With 4 bases removed from V and 5 bases from J, the gap between germline ends came to 16 bases. Germline loops: CDR1 SGDLS, CDR2 YYNGEE. The CDR3 length is 15 residues. This chain's CDR3 is CASSPDRNFHQPQHF. DNA of the CDR3: TGTGCCAGCAGCCCCGACAGGAATTTCCATCAGCCCCAGCATTTT.

The chain is built from TRBV11-3 and TRBJ2-5, with TRBD2 as a possible D gene (5 bases). The CDR3 spans 15 residues. The V and J ends lost 1 base and 0 bases respectively, with 9 bases between them. Germline CDR1 SGHNT, CDR2 YENEEA. The CDR3 reads CASSLAAAYQETQYF. For the CDR3, the DNA is TGTGCCAGCAGCTTAGCAGCGGCCTACCAAGAGACCCAGTACTTC.

This rearrangement joins TRBV30 to TRBJ1-5, with no clear D. CDR3 length: 14 amino acids. Germline CDR1 and CDR2: GTSNPN and SVGIG (reference sequence). Trimming left V 0 bases short and J 2 bases short, with 8 bases between. The CDR3 bases are TGTGCCTGGAGTGTGTCCATCGGCAATCAGCCCCAGCATTTT. Protein sequence: CAWSVSIGNQPQHF.

This clone has only a few counts. The chain is built from TRBV7-9 and TRBJ1-2, with TRBD1 matching 7 bases. The germline CDR1 and CDR2 sequences are SEHNR and FQNEAQ (reference sequence). The CDR3 is made up of 15 amino acids. The V and J ends lost 4 bases and 6 bases, in that order; junction bases with no gene match: 11. The CDR3 bases are TGTGCCAGCAGCTCACAGACAGGGTCAAGGGATGGCTACACCTTC. Its protein product is CASSSQTGSRDGYTF. Combining the CDR3 with reference TRBV7-9 and TRBJ1-2 gives the whole variable domain DTGVSQNPRHKITKRGQNVTFRCDPISEHNRLYWYRQTLGQGPEFLTYFQNEAQLEKSRLLSDRFSAERPKGSFSTLEIQRTEQGDSAMYLCASSSQTGSRDGYTFGSGTRLTVV.

The rearrangement uses TRBV4-2 and TRBJ2-7; 8 bases match TRBD2. The CDR3 runs to 14 residues. V trimming: 4 bases; J trimming: 0 bases; junction bases outside the gene matches: 2. Germline CDR1 LGHNA, CDR2 YNFKEQ. The CDR3 nucleotides read TGTGCCAGCAGCCGGAGCGGGAGCTCCTACGAGCAGTACTTC. Translated: CASSRSGSSYEQYF.

The chain links TRBV7-3 to TRBJ2-2; D remains ambiguous. The V gene lost 3 bases and the J gene lost 4 bases, with 15 bases spanning the gap. CDR1 is SGHTA and CDR2 is FQGTGA in the germline V gene. This CDR3 region has 16 residues. The CDR3 spells CASSFSGAVGTGELFF. The CDR3 DNA reads TGTGCCAGCAGCTTTTCCGGCGCTGTTGGCACCGGGGAGCTGTTTTTT.

The chain is built from TRBV2 and TRBJ2-7; 9 bases agree with TRBD1. The CDR3 runs 14 residues. Germline V lookup: CDR1 SNHLY, CDR2 FYNNEI. V dropped 10 bases and J dropped 2; count of bases not matched to a gene: 9. DNA for the CDR3: TGTGCCACTCAATCGGACAGGGGAACCTACGAGCAGTACTTC. Translation: CATQSDRGTYEQYF.

This clone was observed a handful of times. The V and J genes are TRBV14 and TRBJ1-6; perhaps TRBD1 as D (5 bases). Trimming removed 0 bases from V and 7 bases from J, with 13 bases in between. The CDR3 loop spans 16 amino acids. Germline V gene lookup returns CDR1 SGHDN and CDR2 FVKESK. CDR3 loop: CASSQEKGFSNSPLHF. In DNA form, the CDR3 reads TGTGCCAGCAGCCAAGAAAAGGGGTTTAGCAATTCACCCCTCCACTTT.

This CDR3 reads CASAMNTEAFF. CDR3 DNA: TGCGCCAGCGCCATGAACACTGAAGCTTTCTTT. The chain joins TRBV5-1 to TRBJ1-1; no definite D call. The CDR3 runs to 11 residues. The V gene lost 7 bases and the J gene lost 0 bases, with 4 bases spanning the gap. The germline CDR1 and CDR2 sequences are SGHRS and YFSETQ.

This clone appeared once. The chain is built from TRBV5-6 and TRBJ2-5; no clear D. V shed 1 base and J shed 4 bases, with 11 bases lying between them. The CDR3 extends over 14 amino acids. Germline CDR1 reads SGHDT; CDR2 reads YYEEEE. In DNA, the CDR3 is TGTGCCAGCAGCTTGAGAAGAGTGCGAGAGACCCAGTACTTC. Amino acids: CASSLRRVRETQYF.

The chain recombines TRBV2 with TRBJ1-2, with 7 bases identical to TRBD1. There are 15 residues in the CDR3. Germline-derived CDR1 and CDR2 are SNHLY and FYNNEI. V was pared by 8 bases and J by 6 bases, with 15 bases of the junction left unmatched. The CDR3 loop is CASGRGRQGRDGYTF. DNA of the CDR3: TGTGCCAGCGGGAGGGGGCGACAGGGCCGGGATGGCTACACCTTC.

V usage is TRBV28 and J usage is TRBJ1-5, with TRBD1 matching 7 bases. The CDR3 has 14 residues. The junction had 0 bases not matched to a gene; V was cut back by 0 bases and J by 4 bases. The V gene's germline CDR1 is MDHEN and CDR2 SYDVKM. The CDR3 protein is CASSLWDRNQPQHF. In DNA form, the CDR3 reads TGTGCCAGCAGTTTATGGGACAGGAATCAGCCCCAGCATTTT.

The rearrangement uses TRBV11-2 and TRBJ2-3; 8 bases line up with TRBD2. This CDR3 has 18 amino acids. After removal of 0 bases from V and 3 bases from J, the junction contained 11 bases not matched to a gene. Germline loops: CDR1 SGHAT, CDR2 FQNNGV. CDR3 bases: TGTGCCAGCAGCTTAGACGCCGAGGGGCTAGCGGGTACAGATACGCAGTATTTT. Translating gives CASSLDAEGLAGTDTQYF.

The V call is TRBV5-4, the J call TRBJ1-1; D is unresolved. Trimming shortened V by 2 bases and J by 6 bases, and 11 bases separated the two germline ends. The CDR3 runs 13 residues. Germline V gives CDR1 SGHNT, CDR2 YYREEE (reference sequence). The DNA of the CDR3 is TGTGCCAGCAGCTTTTTGGGTAATCCTGAAGCTTTCTTT. Its translation is CASSFLGNPEAFF.

The V gene is TRBV5-1, the J gene TRBJ1-2; 7 nucleotides line up with TRBD1. The CDR3 runs 16 residues. With V trimmed by 2 bases and J by 8 bases, 15 bases remained unmatched. Germline CDR1 is SGHRS and CDR2 is YFSETQ. CDR3 bases: TGCGCCAGCAGCTTTTATTTGGAACGACCAGGGGGAGGCTACACCTTC. Translated: CASSFYLERPGGGYTF.